These T cell receptor beta chains were read from a single sample in a study of cytomegalovirus exposure and HLA in healthy donors. The method was immunoSEQ multiplex PCR; TCRdb's version includes in-frame clones alone and lacks a portion of them. This sample yields hundreds of thousands of clones, of which roughly 84% are seen a single time; approximately 12% belongs to the top ten. The sample comprised PBMCs. The receptors originated from a man younger than 35 in good health and CMV-seropositive. Both conserved end residues are part of each CDR3. Each record gives: D gene, CDR3 length, clone size, V gene, J gene, CDR3 protein, CDR3 DNA. The D gene is left open where the match is weak. Size is stated for part of the rows, as once, few or many counts, or as a class when the clone is expanded.

d_gene: TRBD2; len: 14; abundance: -; v_gene: TRBV10-2; j_gene: TRBJ2-7; CDR3aa: CASRSSGRGNEQYF; CDR3nt: TGCGCCAGCAGATCTAGCGGGAGAGGCAACGAGCAGTACTTC
d_gene: -; len: 16; abundance: -; v_gene: TRBV6-1; j_gene: TRBJ2-4; CDR3aa: CASSEPGALAKNIQYF; CDR3nt: TGTGCCAGCAGTGAACCGGGGGCCCTGGCCAAAAACATTCAGTACTTC
d_gene: -; len: 11; abundance: few; v_gene: TRBV20-1; j_gene: TRBJ1-2; CDR3aa: CSASDLRGYTF; CDR3nt: TGCAGTGCTAGTGACCTTAGGGGCTACACCTTC
d_gene: TRBD1; len: 14; abundance: -; v_gene: TRBV19; j_gene: TRBJ1-2; CDR3aa: CASGWTGGEYGYTF; CDR3nt: TGTGCCAGTGGGTGGACAGGGGGCGAATATGGCTACACCTTC
d_gene: -; len: 11; abundance: -; v_gene: TRBV28; j_gene: TRBJ2-7; CDR3aa: CASSFRQGQYF; CDR3nt: TGTGCCAGCAGTTTCAGGCAGGGGCAGTACTTC
d_gene: -; len: 14; abundance: -; v_gene: TRBV5-1; j_gene: TRBJ2-7; CDR3aa: CASSFDRRTYEQYF; CDR3nt: TGCGCCAGCAGCTTTGACAGGCGAACCTACGAGCAGTACTTC
d_gene: -; len: 14; abundance: -; v_gene: TRBV9; j_gene: TRBJ2-1; CDR3aa: CASSVGIPYNEQFF; CDR3nt: TGTGCCAGCAGCGTCGGGATCCCCTACAATGAGCAGTTCTTC
d_gene: -; len: 13; abundance: -; v_gene: TRBV10-3; j_gene: TRBJ1-5; CDR3aa: CAIAQDYSQPQHF; CDR3nt: TGTGCCATCGCCCAGGACTACAGTCAGCCCCAGCATTTT
d_gene: -; len: 11; abundance: -; v_gene: TRBV11-2; j_gene: TRBJ2-7; CDR3aa: CASGGSYEQYF; CDR3nt: TGTGCCAGTGGCGGCTCCTACGAGCAGTACTTC
d_gene: TRBD1; len: 13; abundance: -; v_gene: TRBV2; j_gene: TRBJ2-7; CDR3aa: CASSEGTVEAQYF; CDR3nt: TGTGCCAGCAGTGAGGGGACAGTAGAGGCGCAGTACTTC
d_gene: TRBD1; len: 15; abundance: once; v_gene: TRBV16; j_gene: TRBJ1-2; CDR3aa: CASSPGTGYEGGYTF; CDR3nt: TGTGCCAGCAGCCCCGGGACAGGTTACGAGGGTGGCTACACCTTC
d_gene: -; len: 14; abundance: -; v_gene: TRBV5-6; j_gene: TRBJ2-7; CDR3aa: CASSWGHRGGEQYF; CDR3nt: TGTGCCAGCAGCTGGGGGCACCGCGGCGGCGAGCAGTACTTC
d_gene: TRBD2; len: 15; abundance: -; v_gene: TRBV6-1; j_gene: TRBJ2-3; CDR3aa: CASSGTSVVTDTQYF; CDR3nt: TGTGCCAGCAGTGGGACTAGCGTTGTCACAGATACGCAGTATTTT
d_gene: TRBD1; len: 15; abundance: -; v_gene: TRBV5-1; j_gene: TRBJ2-7; CDR3aa: CASSLAGTGSYEQYF; CDR3nt: TGCGCCAGCAGCTTGGCCGGGACAGGCTCCTACGAGCAGTACTTC
d_gene: -; len: 15; abundance: -; v_gene: TRBV6-5; j_gene: TRBJ1-3; CDR3aa: CASSYSEGGGNTIYF; CDR3nt: TGTGCCAGCAGTTACTCTGAGGGAGGAGGAAACACCATATATTTT
d_gene: TRBD2; len: 15; abundance: -; v_gene: TRBV6-5; j_gene: TRBJ2-1; CDR3aa: CASSSNRDYYNEQFF; CDR3nt: TGTGCCAGCAGTTCGAACCGGGACTACTACAATGAGCAGTTCTTC
d_gene: TRBD1; len: 14; abundance: once; v_gene: TRBV4-2; j_gene: TRBJ1-2; CDR3aa: CASSQDRGAAGYTF; CDR3nt: TGTGCCAGCAGCCAGGACAGGGGAGCGGCTGGCTACACCTTC
d_gene: TRBD2; len: 16; abundance: -; v_gene: TRBV4-2; j_gene: TRBJ2-7; CDR3aa: CASSQEGLAGVYEQYF; CDR3nt: TGTGCCAGCAGCCAAGAGGGACTAGCGGGAGTCTACGAGCAGTACTTC
d_gene: -; len: 11; abundance: -; v_gene: TRBV30; j_gene: TRBJ2-3; CDR3aa: CAWSEGGTQYF; CDR3nt: TGTGCCTGGAGCGAGGGGGGTACGCAGTATTTT
d_gene: -; len: 12; abundance: -; v_gene: TRBV11-2; j_gene: TRBJ2-1; CDR3aa: CASSLVVGEQFF; CDR3nt: TGTGCCAGCAGCTTAGTCGTTGGGGAGCAGTTCTTC
d_gene: -; len: 15; abundance: -; v_gene: TRBV27; j_gene: TRBJ1-4; CDR3aa: CASARREWHNEKLFF; CDR3nt: TGTGCCAGCGCCAGGAGGGAATGGCATAATGAAAAACTGTTTTTT
d_gene: TRBD1; len: 16; abundance: -; v_gene: TRBV5-6; j_gene: TRBJ2-3; CDR3aa: CASSLPQGASTDTQYF; CDR3nt: TGTGCCAGCAGCTTGCCGCAGGGGGCGAGCACAGATACGCAGTATTTT
d_gene: -; len: 14; abundance: many; v_gene: TRBV25-1; j_gene: TRBJ1-3; CDR3aa: CASSEWPPGNTIYF; CDR3nt: TGTGCCAGCAGTGAATGGCCTCCTGGAAACACCATATATTTT
d_gene: TRBD1; len: 21; abundance: -; v_gene: TRBV19; j_gene: TRBJ1-5; CDR3aa: CASSIGRLTWDRSDSNQPQHF; CDR3nt: TGTGCCAGTAGTATAGGACGATTAACCTGGGACAGGAGCGATAGCAATCAGCCCCAGCATTTT
d_gene: -; len: 13; abundance: -; v_gene: TRBV29-1; j_gene: TRBJ1-1; CDR3aa: CSVEAGIETEAFF; CDR3nt: TGCAGCGTTGAGGCAGGGATTGAAACTGAAGCTTTCTTT
d_gene: TRBD1; len: 15; abundance: -; v_gene: TRBV13; j_gene: TRBJ2-5; CDR3aa: CASSSPETGEETQYF; CDR3nt: TGTGCCAGCAGCTCCCCGGAGACAGGGGAAGAGACCCAGTACTTC
d_gene: TRBD1; len: 13; abundance: few; v_gene: TRBV19; j_gene: TRBJ1-3; CDR3aa: CASRDRAGNTIYF; CDR3nt: TGTGCCAGTAGAGACAGGGCTGGAAACACCATATATTTT
d_gene: TRBD1; len: 14; abundance: -; v_gene: TRBV6-1; j_gene: TRBJ2-4; CDR3aa: CASSETGWRNIQYF; CDR3nt: TGTGCCAGCAGTGAGACAGGGTGGAGGAACATTCAGTACTTC
d_gene: TRBD1; len: 13; abundance: -; v_gene: TRBV27; j_gene: TRBJ2-7; CDR3aa: CASSLDRGHEQYF; CDR3nt: TGTGCCAGCAGTTTGGACAGGGGCCACGAGCAGTACTTC
d_gene: TRBD1; len: 15; abundance: -; v_gene: TRBV28; j_gene: TRBJ1-2; CDR3aa: CASSLGTGGHYGYTF; CDR3nt: TGTGCCAGCAGTTTAGGGACAGGGGGCCACTATGGCTACACCTTC
d_gene: TRBD2; len: 15; abundance: -; v_gene: TRBV6-1; j_gene: TRBJ2-7; CDR3aa: CASSEVGGSSHEQYF; CDR3nt: TGTGCCAGCAGTGAAGTAGGCGGGAGTTCGCACGAGCAGTACTTC
d_gene: -; len: 14; abundance: -; v_gene: TRBV27; j_gene: TRBJ2-5; CDR3aa: CASNTSQPQETQYF; CDR3nt: TGTGCCAGCAATACGAGCCAGCCCCAAGAGACCCAGTACTTC
d_gene: -; len: 15; abundance: many; v_gene: TRBV15; j_gene: TRBJ1-2; CDR3aa: CATSRERWGAGGYTF; CDR3nt: TGTGCCACCAGCAGAGAAAGGTGGGGGGCGGGAGGCTACACCTTC
d_gene: TRBD1; len: 15; abundance: -; v_gene: TRBV5-8; j_gene: TRBJ2-7; CDR3aa: CASSLMGQGSYEQYF; CDR3nt: TGTGCCAGCAGCTTGATGGGACAGGGATCCTACGAGCAGTACTTC
d_gene: TRBD1; len: 14; abundance: once; v_gene: TRBV6-5; j_gene: TRBJ2-3; CDR3aa: CAVRDSASTDTQYF; CDR3nt: TGTGCCGTACGGGACAGCGCTAGCACAGATACGCAGTATTTT
d_gene: -; len: 14; abundance: -; v_gene: TRBV2; j_gene: TRBJ1-3; CDR3aa: CASSGPRAGNTIYF; CDR3nt: TGTGCCAGCAGTGGGCCCAGGGCTGGAAACACCATATATTTT
d_gene: -; len: 14; abundance: once; v_gene: TRBV18; j_gene: TRBJ1-1; CDR3aa: CASSPLQGWTEAFF; CDR3nt: TGTGCCAGCTCACCACTTCAGGGTTGGACTGAAGCTTTCTTT
d_gene: TRBD1; len: 14; abundance: few; v_gene: TRBV19; j_gene: TRBJ1-2; CDR3aa: CASTQGRGLFGYTF; CDR3nt: TGTGCCAGTACCCAAGGGAGGGGGCTGTTTGGCTACACCTTC
d_gene: TRBD2; len: 14; abundance: -; v_gene: TRBV5-1; j_gene: TRBJ2-1; CDR3aa: CASSRLAGNNEQFF; CDR3nt: TGCGCCAGCAGCAGGCTAGCGGGAAACAATGAGCAGTTCTTC
d_gene: TRBD1; len: 15; abundance: -; v_gene: TRBV5-1; j_gene: TRBJ1-5; CDR3aa: CASSLVSGGGQPQHF; CDR3nt: TGCGCCAGCAGCTTGGTTTCAGGGGGCGGTCAGCCCCAGCATTTT
d_gene: -; len: 14; abundance: once; v_gene: TRBV6-6; j_gene: TRBJ2-7; CDR3aa: CASSYSQGGYEQYF; CDR3nt: TGTGCCAGCAGTTACTCGCAGGGGGGCTACGAGCAGTACTTC
d_gene: -; len: 13; abundance: -; v_gene: TRBV12-5; j_gene: TRBJ1-2; CDR3aa: CASGLLSRGSSTF; CDR3nt: TGTGCTAGTGGTTTGTTATCTCGGGGGAGTTCGACCTTC
d_gene: -; len: 14; abundance: many; v_gene: TRBV6-1; j_gene: TRBJ2-7; CDR3aa: CASSASRVSYEQYF; CDR3nt: TGTGCCAGCAGTGCCTCCAGGGTCTCCTACGAGCAGTACTTC
d_gene: TRBD1; len: 15; abundance: -; v_gene: TRBV7-6; j_gene: TRBJ2-7; CDR3aa: CASSLGQGSGYEQYF; CDR3nt: TGTGCCAGCAGCTTAGGACAGGGGAGTGGTTACGAGCAGTACTTC
d_gene: TRBD1; len: 15; abundance: -; v_gene: TRBV28; j_gene: TRBJ1-5; CDR3aa: CASISGQVRNQPQHF; CDR3nt: TGTGCCAGCATCTCTGGACAGGTTCGCAATCAGCCCCAGCATTTT
d_gene: TRBD2; len: 17; abundance: -; v_gene: TRBV5-1; j_gene: TRBJ2-1; CDR3aa: CASSSGLAGGSYNEQFF; CDR3nt: TGCGCCAGCAGCTCAGGACTAGCGGGAGGATCCTACAATGAGCAGTTCTTC
d_gene: -; len: 13; abundance: -; v_gene: TRBV5-6; j_gene: TRBJ1-5; CDR3aa: CASSLASGGPQHF; CDR3nt: TGTGCCAGCAGCTTGGCCTCGGGGGGCCCCCAGCATTTT
d_gene: -; len: 11; abundance: -; v_gene: TRBV20-1; j_gene: TRBJ2-1; CDR3aa: CSAQAIYEQFF; CDR3nt: TGCAGTGCTCAAGCGATCTATGAGCAGTTCTTC
d_gene: TRBD1; len: 13; abundance: -; v_gene: TRBV29-1; j_gene: TRBJ2-2; CDR3aa: CSVDRTGGRELFF; CDR3nt: TGCAGCGTGGATAGGACAGGGGGCAGGGAGCTGTTTTTT